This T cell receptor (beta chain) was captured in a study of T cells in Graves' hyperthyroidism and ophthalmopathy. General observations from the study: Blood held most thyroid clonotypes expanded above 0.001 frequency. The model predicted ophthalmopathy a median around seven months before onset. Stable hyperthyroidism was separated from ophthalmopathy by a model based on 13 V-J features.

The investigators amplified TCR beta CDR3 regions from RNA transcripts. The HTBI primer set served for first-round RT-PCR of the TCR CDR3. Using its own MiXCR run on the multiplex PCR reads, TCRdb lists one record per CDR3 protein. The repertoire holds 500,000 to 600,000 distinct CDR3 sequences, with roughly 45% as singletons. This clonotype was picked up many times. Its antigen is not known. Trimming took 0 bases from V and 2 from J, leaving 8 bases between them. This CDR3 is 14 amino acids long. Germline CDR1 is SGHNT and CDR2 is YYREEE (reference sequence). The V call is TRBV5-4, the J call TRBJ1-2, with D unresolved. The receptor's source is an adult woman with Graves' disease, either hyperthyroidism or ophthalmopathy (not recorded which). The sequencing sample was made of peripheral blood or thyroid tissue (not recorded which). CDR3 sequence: CASSLVGQNYGYTF. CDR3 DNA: TGTGCCAGCAGCTTGGTTGGGCAGAACTATGGCTACACCTTC. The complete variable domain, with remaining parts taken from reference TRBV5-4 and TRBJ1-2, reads ETGVTQSPTHLIKTRGQQVTLRCSSQSGHNTVSWYQQALGQGPQFIFQYYREEENGRGNFPPRFSGLQFPNYSSELNVNALELDDSALYLCASSLVGQNYGYTFGSGTRLTVV.